This TCR beta chain was observed in a study of type 1 and type 2 diabetes patients. Note on this clonotype: What it binds is not known.

V was pared by 6 bases and J by 4 bases, with 13 bases between. Per the germline V gene, CDR1 is DFQATT and CDR2 is SNEGSKA (reference sequence). The CDR3 has 12 amino acids. Study outcomes and limitations: With limited T2D and control samples, some T1D-only expanded clones may not be T1D-specific.

PCR was run on genomic DNA. The TCR beta CDR3 region was amplified using 30 forward and 13 reverse primers. MiXCR, applied by TCRdb to the multiplex PCR reads, yields one record per CDR3 protein. The data show under 300,000 distinct CDR3 sequences, roughly 50% seen once. This TCR derives from a man aged 18 to 35 with type 2 diabetes. This chain connects TRBV20-1 to TRBJ2-7; no clear D. Sequenced sample: peripheral blood mononuclear cells (PBMCs). This chain's CDR3 is CSAILTEYEQYF. The CDR3 DNA reads TGCAGTGCCATATTGACGGAGTACGAGCAGTACTTC.